These 31 T cell receptor beta chains share one sample of origin, sequenced in a study of cytotoxic CD8 clonotypes in ibrutinib-treated CLL. The assay was immunoSEQ multiplex PCR, and TCRdb's table has in-frame clones only and misses some. The table shows some 200,000 clones, with more than 70% occurring only once. The sequenced sample was PBMCs, obtained after 12 months of ibrutinib treatment. Receptor source: a human donor with chronic lymphocytic leukemia.

The V and J genes are TRBV7-3 and TRBJ1-2; D is unclear. The CDR3 runs 14 residues. With 1 base removed from V and 1 base from J, the gap between germline ends came to 7 bases. Germline V CDR1 and CDR2: SGHTA, FQGTGA. The CDR3 loop reads CASSLMPNNYGYTF. CDR3 sequence (DNA): TGTGCCAGCAGCTTAATGCCCAATAACTATGGCTACACCTTC. The whole variable domain, filled in from reference TRBV7-3 and TRBJ1-2, reads GAGVSQTPSNKVTEKGKYVELRCDPISGHTALYWYRQSLGQGPEFLIYFQGTGAADDSGLPNDRFFAVRPEGSVSTLKIQRTERGDSAVYLCASSLMPNNYGYTFGSGTRLTVV.

V usage is TRBV27 and J usage is TRBJ2-7; 8 nucleotides match TRBD1. J lost 3 bases, V lost 4 bases, and 8 bases had no gene match. The germline V gene encodes CDR1 MNHEY and CDR2 SMNVEV (reference sequence). The CDR3 covers 15 residues. This CDR3 is CASSSSDRGGYEQYF. As DNA, the CDR3 is TGTGCCAGCAGTTCCTCCGACAGGGGAGGCTACGAGCAGTACTTC.

The chain employs TRBV7-6 and TRBJ2-1; TRBD1 aligns across 7 bases. The ends lost 5 bases at V and 7 bases at J; junction bases unmatched: 5. CDR3 length: 13 residues. Germline CDR1 SGHVS, CDR2 FNYEAQ. CDR3 in amino acids: CASSGRTGNEQFF. The CDR3 DNA is TGTGCCAGCAGCGGACGGACAGGAAATGAGCAGTTCTTC.

The CDR3 reads CASSLSGTGGTRGGYTF. The CDR3 nucleotides are TGTGCCAGCAGTTTATCCGGGACAGGGGGCACTCGGGGTGGCTACACCTTC. The V gene is TRBV27, the J gene TRBJ1-2; TRBD1 matches 12 bases. V shed 0 bases and J 7 bases; nucleotides not matched to a gene: 9. This CDR3 spans 17 amino acids. The germline CDR1 and CDR2 sequences are MNHEY and SMNVEV (reference sequence).

The genes are TRBV5-1 and TRBJ1-1; 9 nucleotides match TRBD1. Germline CDR1 and CDR2: SGHRS and YFSETQ. The CDR3 sequence is 15 residues long. V was pared by 1 base and J by 4 bases, with 5 bases of the junction left unmatched. The CDR3 coding sequence is TGCGCCAGCAGCTTGTCCGGGACAGGGTTCACTGAAGCTTTCTTT. Residues: CASSLSGTGFTEAFF.

The V gene is TRBV14, the J gene TRBJ2-2; no clear D gene. The germline V gene encodes CDR1 SGHDN and CDR2 FVKESK. This CDR3 contains 13 residues. Trimming took off 5 bases at V and 1 base at J, with 5 bases between the two ends. The CDR3 DNA is TGTGCCAGCAGCAGACAGAACACCGGGGAGCTGTTTTTT. It specifies CASSRQNTGELFF.

The chain links TRBV6-7 to TRBJ2-1; D is unresolved. TRBV6-7 has ORF status, its function being uncertain. The CDR3 is made up of 11 amino acids. V shed 7 bases and J shed 7 bases, with 8 bases lying between them. As DNA, the CDR3 is TGTGCCAGCAAGGGAAGGAATGAGCAGTTCTTC. Its protein is CASKGRNEQFF.

The chain uses TRBV5-6 and TRBJ1-2; D remains ambiguous. V was clipped by 1 base and J by 0 bases, with 10 bases between them. Germline CDR1 is SGHDT and CDR2 is YYEEEE. CDR3 length equals 15 residues. The CDR3 bases are TGTGCCAGCAGCTTGTTTTTGTCAGCTAACTATGGCTACACCTTC. It is translated as CASSLFLSANYGYTF.

The chain couples TRBV11-2 to TRBJ1-5; the match to TRBD1 covers 7 bases. CDR1 is SGHAT, CDR2 FQNNGV, per germline. Losses at the gene ends were 0 bases for V and 2 bases for J; bases not matched to a gene: 10. The CDR3 has 18 amino acids. CDR3 coding DNA: TGTGCCAGCAGCTTAGATCGAGGGACAGACGAAGGCAATCAGCCCCAGCATTTT. Translating it yields CASSLDRGTDEGNQPQHF.

The rearrangement joins TRBV2 to TRBJ1-2; the D gene is possibly TRBD1 (6 bases). This CDR3 has 15 residues. In germline, CDR1 is SNHLY, CDR2 FYNNEI. Deletions cut 8 bases from V and 1 base from J, with 17 bases between. CDR3: CASEEGGYSNYGYTF. For the CDR3, the DNA is TGTGCCAGCGAAGAGGGGGGATACAGTAACTATGGCTACACCTTC.

This clone came up a few times. This chain connects TRBV2 to TRBJ2-7; 11 bases match TRBD1. The CDR3 is 15 residues long. V shed 1 base and J 3 bases; nucleotides not matched to a gene: 2. CDR1 is SNHLY and CDR2 is FYNNEI in the germline V gene. This CDR3 is CASSEGTGGIYEQYF. As DNA, the CDR3 is TGTGCCAGCAGTGAAGGGACAGGGGGCATCTACGAGCAGTACTTC.

The CDR3 loop reads CASSQGAPETQYF. CDR3 DNA sequence: TGCGCCAGCAGCCAAGGAGCCCCAGAGACCCAGTACTTC. The V call is TRBV4-1, the J call TRBJ2-5, with no clear D. CDR3 size: 13 residues. Germline V gene data show CDR1 as MGHRA and CDR2 as YSYEKL. With 1 base removed from V and 4 bases from J, the gap between germline ends came to 7 bases.

This chain connects TRBV10-3 to TRBJ2-7; 13 bases fit TRBD2. The CDR3 runs to 18 residues. The germline CDR1 and CDR2 sequences are ENHRY and SYGVKD. V lost 3 bases to trimming and J lost 1 base; unmatched junction nucleotides: 9. The CDR3 DNA reads TGTGCCATCAGTGATCCGGGACTAGCGGGGCCAGATTCCTACGAGCAGTACTTC. It translates to CAISDPGLAGPDSYEQYF.

There are a few counts of this clone. The chain is built from TRBV7-9 and TRBJ2-1; D gene uncertain. CDR3 length equals 13 residues. Germline values: CDR1 SEHNR, CDR2 FQNEAQ (reference sequence). Trimming removed 0 bases at V and 5 bases at J, with 5 bases between. The CDR3 protein is CASSLAPNNEQFF. CDR3 nucleotides: TGTGCCAGCAGCTTAGCTCCTAACAATGAGCAGTTCTTC.

This sequence joins TRBV19 and TRBJ1-1, with a weak D call TRBD1 (5 bases). Germline CDR1 and CDR2: LNHDA and SQIVND (reference sequence). The CDR3 is 15 amino acids. V lost 4 bases and J 5 bases, leaving 17 bases between the germline ends. CDR3 sequence reads: CASSSLQGEETEAFF. The CDR3 DNA is TGTGCCAGTAGTAGCCTGCAGGGTGAGGAAACTGAAGCTTTCTTT.

The chain has TRBV6-5 and TRBJ1-5; 9 bases line up with TRBD1. The CDR3 extends over 14 amino acids. Germline V gene lookup returns CDR1 MNHEY and CDR2 SVGAGI. V lost 8 bases, J lost 5 bases, and 7 bases stayed unmatched. Written as DNA, the CDR3 is TGTGCCAGCCAAGAGGACAGGGGATATCAGCCCCAGCATTTT. It specifies CASQEDRGYQPQHF.

The V call is TRBV11-1, the J call TRBJ2-7; 9 positions agree with TRBD1. This CDR3 has 14 amino acids. Unmatched junction bases numbered 9, after V lost 5 bases and J lost 7 bases. Germline V lookup: CDR1 SGHAT, CDR2 FQDESV (reference sequence). DNA of the CDR3: TGTGCCAGCAGCCCCCGGGACAGGGTGAGGGAGCAGTACTTC. Its protein is CASSPRDRVREQYF.

This chain joins TRBV9 and TRBJ1-4; D gene unclear. The V and J ends lost 0 bases and 0 bases respectively, with 6 bases between them. The germline CDR1 and CDR2 sequences are SGDLS and YYNGEE. The CDR3 consists of 15 residues. Here the CDR3 DNA reads TGTGCCAGCAGCGTAGGCGCTACAACTAATGAAAAACTGTTTTTT. It yields the protein CASSVGATTNEKLFF.

The chain is built from TRBV27 and TRBJ1-5, with D unclear. The CDR3 contains 14 residues. Germline loops: CDR1 MNHEY, CDR2 SMNVEV (reference sequence). Trimming removed 6 bases at V and 4 bases at J, with 13 bases between. The CDR3 protein is CASSPFSGNQPQHF. CDR3 DNA: TGTGCCAGCAGCCCCTTCAGCGGAAATCAGCCCCAGCATTTT.

This clone was seen once. V usage is TRBV7-6 and J usage is TRBJ1-1; possibly TRBD1 for D (5 bases). CDR3 size: 17 residues. V lost 1 base and J 5 bases, leaving 20 bases between the germline ends. Germline V gene data show CDR1 as SGHVS and CDR2 as FNYEAQ. The CDR3 sequence is CASSLEPQPGRWTEAFF. The CDR3 nucleotides are TGTGCCAGCAGCTTAGAGCCACAGCCAGGGCGCTGGACTGAAGCTTTCTTT.

This clone was detected once. V gene TRBV6-1 combines with J gene TRBJ1-4, with 8 nucleotides matching TRBD1. CDR1 is MNHNS, CDR2 SASEGT, per germline. Unmatched junction bases numbered 7, after V lost 0 bases and J lost 7 bases. The CDR3 is made up of 16 amino acids. The CDR3 coding sequence is TGTGCCAGCAGTGAAGCCCCCGGACAGGGCAGTGAAAAACTGTTTTTT. This sequence encodes CASSEAPGQGSEKLFF.

This clone was seen only once. The rearrangement joins TRBV18 to TRBJ2-5; the D gene is possibly TRBD2 (5 bases). V was clipped by 4 bases and J by 1 base, with 13 bases between them. This CDR3 has 15 residues. Germline loops: CDR1 KGHSH, CDR2 LQKENI. CDR3 bases: TGTGCCAGCTCACAACTTCAGCGGATCCAAGAGACCCAGTACTTC. This gives the protein CASSQLQRIQETQYF.

This rearrangement joins TRBV5-6 to TRBJ2-1; D may be TRBD2 (5 bases). Looked up from germline, CDR1 is SGHDT and CDR2 is YYEEEE. Between the trimmed V and J ends, which lost 0 bases and 6 bases, there was a span of 19 bases. The CDR3 is 17 residues long. The CDR3 DNA follows: TGTGCCAGCAGCTTGGGAGCGGCAGGCCAACTGAGCAATGAGCAGTTCTTC. Translating gives CASSLGAAGQLSNEQFF.

The chain uses TRBV6-5 and TRBJ2-1; 7 bases map to TRBD2. The CDR3 is 15 residues long. Unmatched junction bases numbered 4, after V lost 5 bases and J lost 0 bases. Germline values: CDR1 MNHEY, CDR2 SVGAGI. The CDR3 DNA sequence: TGTGCCAGCAGTCGAGCGGGGATCTCCTACAATGAGCAGTTCTTC. Encoded protein: CASSRAGISYNEQFF.

V gene TRBV6-5 combines with J gene TRBJ1-3; possible D gene TRBD1, 5 bases. The germline gives CDR1 MNHEY, CDR2 SVGAGI. V shed 6 bases and J shed 4 bases, with 13 bases lying between them. The CDR3 is made up of 14 amino acids. The chain's CDR3 is CASSLGGPGNTIYF. DNA of the CDR3: TGTGCCAGCAGCCTTGGGGGTCCGGGAAACACCATATATTTT.

The gene calls are TRBV2 and TRBJ2-5; 7 bases map to TRBD1. V lost 6 bases and J lost 1; bases outside the gene matches: 2. CDR1 is SNHLY and CDR2 is FYNNEI in the germline V gene. The CDR3 totals 13 residues. CDR3 loop: CASRGDSQETQYF. The CDR3 DNA reads as TGTGCCAGCAGGGGGGACAGCCAAGAGACCCAGTACTTC.

This clone occurred once. The rearrangement uses TRBV9 and TRBJ1-1, with a tentative D call TRBD1 (6 bases). Germline V gene data show CDR1 as SGDLS and CDR2 as YYNGEE. This CDR3 has 13 amino acids. V shed 0 bases and J shed 7 bases, with 10 bases lying between them. CDR3 sequence reads: CASSVAGDLEAFF. As DNA, the CDR3 is TGTGCCAGCAGCGTAGCAGGGGACCTTGAAGCTTTCTTT.

This chain connects TRBV5-1 to TRBJ2-1; 8 bases map to TRBD2. Germline trimming cut 3 bases from V and 6 bases from J; bases unmatched to any gene: 8. Germline CDR1 and CDR2: SGHRS and YFSETQ. There are 15 residues in the CDR3. CDR3 amino acids: CASSSGALAVNEQFF. In DNA form, the CDR3 reads TGCGCCAGCAGCTCCGGAGCACTAGCGGTCAATGAGCAGTTCTTC.

This clone was seen a single time. V and J are TRBV27 and TRBJ1-2, with D perhaps matching TRBD1 (5 bases). CDR1 and CDR2 (germline): MNHEY, SMNVEV (reference sequence). CDR3 size: 13 residues. The V end was cut by 9 bases, the J end by 4 bases, with 15 bases between. CDR3 sequence: CASGDGRGYGYTF. CDR3 DNA sequence: TGTGCCAGTGGAGACGGAAGGGGCTATGGCTACACCTTC.

The V call is TRBV10-3, the J call TRBJ1-2; the D gene is possibly TRBD1 (6 bases). V gave up 0 bases and J gave up 2 bases, with 10 bases separating them. The germline V gene encodes CDR1 ENHRY and CDR2 SYGVKD. The CDR3 is made up of 15 amino acids. CDR3 bases: TGTGCCATCAGTGAGTCGGACAGTTTCAACTATGGCTACACCTTC. Protein product: CAISESDSFNYGYTF.

The chain joins TRBV6-5 to TRBJ2-4; TRBD1 might be the D (6 bases). V gave up 5 bases and J gave up 9 bases, with 17 bases separating them. CDR1 is MNHEY and CDR2 is SVGAGI in the germline V gene. The CDR3 contains 14 residues. CDR3 nucleotide sequence: TGTGCCAGCAGTCCCCGACAGGCCCACAGCATTCAGTACTTC. Its translation: CASSPRQAHSIQYF.